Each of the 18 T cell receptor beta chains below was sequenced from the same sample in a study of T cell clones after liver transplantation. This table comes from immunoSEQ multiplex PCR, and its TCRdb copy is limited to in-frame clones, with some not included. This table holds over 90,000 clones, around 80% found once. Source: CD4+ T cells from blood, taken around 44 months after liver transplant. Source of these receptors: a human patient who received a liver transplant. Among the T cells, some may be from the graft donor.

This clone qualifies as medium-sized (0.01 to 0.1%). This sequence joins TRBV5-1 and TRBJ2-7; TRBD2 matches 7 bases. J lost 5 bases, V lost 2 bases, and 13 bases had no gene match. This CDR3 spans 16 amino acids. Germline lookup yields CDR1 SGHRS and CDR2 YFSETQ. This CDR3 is CASSFDPTGTINEQYF. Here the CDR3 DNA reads TGCGCCAGCAGCTTCGATCCCACCGGGACTATCAACGAGCAGTACTTC.

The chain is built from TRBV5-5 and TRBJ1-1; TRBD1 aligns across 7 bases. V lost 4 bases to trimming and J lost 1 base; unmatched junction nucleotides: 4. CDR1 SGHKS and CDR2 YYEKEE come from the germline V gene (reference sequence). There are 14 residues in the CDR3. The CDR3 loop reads CASSPGQTNTEAFF. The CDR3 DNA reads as TGTGCCAGCAGCCCGGGACAGACGAACACTGAAGCTTTCTTT.

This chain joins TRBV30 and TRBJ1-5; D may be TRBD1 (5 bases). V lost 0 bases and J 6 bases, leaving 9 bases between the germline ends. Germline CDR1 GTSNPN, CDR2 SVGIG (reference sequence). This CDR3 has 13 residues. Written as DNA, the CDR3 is TGTGCCTGGAGTGTACAGGACTTTCAGCCCCAGCATTTT. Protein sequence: CAWSVQDFQPQHF.

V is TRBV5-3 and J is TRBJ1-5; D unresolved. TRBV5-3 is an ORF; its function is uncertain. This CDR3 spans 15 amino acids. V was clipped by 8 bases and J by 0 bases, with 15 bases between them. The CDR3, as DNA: TGTGCCAGTGGGGAAGGATCCTATAGCAATCAGCCCCAGCATTTT. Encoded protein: CASGEGSYSNQPQHF.

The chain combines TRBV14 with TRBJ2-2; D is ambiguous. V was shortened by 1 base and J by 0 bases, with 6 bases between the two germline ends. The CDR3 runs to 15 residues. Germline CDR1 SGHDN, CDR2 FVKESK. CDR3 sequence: CASSQVQTNTGELFF. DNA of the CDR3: TGTGCCAGCAGCCAAGTACAGACGAACACCGGGGAGCTGTTTTTT.

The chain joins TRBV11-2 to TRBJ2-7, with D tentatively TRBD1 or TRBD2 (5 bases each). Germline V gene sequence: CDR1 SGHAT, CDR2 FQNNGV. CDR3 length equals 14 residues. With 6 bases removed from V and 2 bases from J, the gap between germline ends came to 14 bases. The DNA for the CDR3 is TGTGCCAGCAGTCCGGGACGTACAACCTACGAGCAGTACTTC. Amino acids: CASSPGRTTYEQYF.

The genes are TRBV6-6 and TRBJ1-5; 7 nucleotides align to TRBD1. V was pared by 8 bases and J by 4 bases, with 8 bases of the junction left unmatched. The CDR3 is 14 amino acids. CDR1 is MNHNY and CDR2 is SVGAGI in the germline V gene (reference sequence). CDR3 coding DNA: TGTGCCAGCTGTAGAGACAGGGTTAATCAGCCCCAGCATTTT. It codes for CASCRDRVNQPQHF.

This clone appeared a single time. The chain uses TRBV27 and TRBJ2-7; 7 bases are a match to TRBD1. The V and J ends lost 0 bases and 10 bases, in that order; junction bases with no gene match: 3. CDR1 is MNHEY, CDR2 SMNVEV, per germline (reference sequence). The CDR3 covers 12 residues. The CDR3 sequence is CASSLSGGKQYF. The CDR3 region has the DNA TGTGCCAGCAGTTTATCAGGGGGCAAACAGTACTTC.

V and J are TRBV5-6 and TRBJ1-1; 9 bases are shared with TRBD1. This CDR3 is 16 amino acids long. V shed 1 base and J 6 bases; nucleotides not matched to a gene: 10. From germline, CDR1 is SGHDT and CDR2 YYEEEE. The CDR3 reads CASSLIGGDRAPEAFF. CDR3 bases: TGTGCCAGCAGCTTGATTGGTGGGGACAGGGCACCTGAAGCTTTCTTT. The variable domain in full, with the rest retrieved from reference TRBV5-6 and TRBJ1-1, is DAGVTQSPTHLIKTRGQQVTLRCSPKSGHDTVSWYQQALGQGPQFIFQYYEEEERQRGNFPDRFSGHQFPNYSSELNVNALLLGDSALYLCASSLIGGDRAPEAFFGQGTRLTVV.

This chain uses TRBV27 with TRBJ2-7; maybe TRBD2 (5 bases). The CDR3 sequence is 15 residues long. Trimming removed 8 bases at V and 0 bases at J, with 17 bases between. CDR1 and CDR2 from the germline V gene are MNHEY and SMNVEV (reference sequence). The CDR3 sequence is CASSVRGKSSYEQYF. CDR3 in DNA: TGTGCCAGCTCTGTCCGAGGGAAAAGCTCCTACGAGCAGTACTTC.

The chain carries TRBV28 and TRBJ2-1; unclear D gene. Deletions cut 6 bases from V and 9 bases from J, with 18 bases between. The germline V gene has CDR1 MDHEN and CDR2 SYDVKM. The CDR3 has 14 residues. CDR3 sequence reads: CASSLPANLPEQFF. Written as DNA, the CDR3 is TGTGCCAGCAGCCTTCCTGCAAACCTGCCTGAGCAGTTCTTC.

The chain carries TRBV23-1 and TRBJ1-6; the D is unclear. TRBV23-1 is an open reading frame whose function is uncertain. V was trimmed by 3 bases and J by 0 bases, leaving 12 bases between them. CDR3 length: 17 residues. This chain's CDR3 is CASSQSVQSSYNSPLHF. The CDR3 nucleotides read TGCGCCAGCAGTCAGTCTGTACAATCCTCCTATAATTCACCCCTCCACTTT.

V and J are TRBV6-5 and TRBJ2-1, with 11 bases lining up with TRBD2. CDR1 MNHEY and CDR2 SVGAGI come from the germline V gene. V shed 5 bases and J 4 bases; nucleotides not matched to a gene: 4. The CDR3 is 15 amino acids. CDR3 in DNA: TGTGCCAGCAGTCGGACTAGCGGGTTTTACAATGAGCAGTTCTTC. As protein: CASSRTSGFYNEQFF.

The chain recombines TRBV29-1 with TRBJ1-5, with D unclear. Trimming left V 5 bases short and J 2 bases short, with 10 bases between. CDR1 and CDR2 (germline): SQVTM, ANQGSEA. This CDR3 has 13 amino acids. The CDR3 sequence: CSVRDGGNQPQHF. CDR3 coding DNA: TGCAGCGTTCGTGATGGGGGCAATCAGCCCCAGCATTTT. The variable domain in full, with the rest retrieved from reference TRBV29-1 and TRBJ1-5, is SAVISQKPSRDICQRGTSLTIQCQVDSQVTMMFWYRQQPGQSLTLIATANQGSEATYESGFVIDKFPISRPNLTFSTLTVSNMSPEDSSIYLCSVRDGGNQPQHFGDGTRLSIL.

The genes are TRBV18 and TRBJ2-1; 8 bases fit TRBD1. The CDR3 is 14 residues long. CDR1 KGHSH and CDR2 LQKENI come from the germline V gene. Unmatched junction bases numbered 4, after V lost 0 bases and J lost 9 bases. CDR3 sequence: CASSPPPGGTEQFF. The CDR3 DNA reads TGTGCCAGCTCACCACCGCCAGGGGGCACTGAGCAGTTCTTC.

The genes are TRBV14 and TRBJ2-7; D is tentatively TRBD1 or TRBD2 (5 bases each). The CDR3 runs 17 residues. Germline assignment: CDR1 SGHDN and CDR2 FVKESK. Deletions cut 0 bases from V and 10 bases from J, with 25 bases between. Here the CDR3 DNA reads TGTGCCAGCAGCCAAGAGGGGCCCTGGCAGAGGGCCCGCTTCCAGTACTTC. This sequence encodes CASSQEGPWQRARFQYF.

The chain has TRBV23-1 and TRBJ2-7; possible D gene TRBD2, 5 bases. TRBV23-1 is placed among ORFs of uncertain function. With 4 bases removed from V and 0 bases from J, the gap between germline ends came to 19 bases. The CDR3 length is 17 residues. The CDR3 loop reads CASSLPEVREHSYEQYF. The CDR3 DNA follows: TGCGCCAGCAGTCTTCCCGAGGTCCGGGAACACTCCTACGAGCAGTACTTC.

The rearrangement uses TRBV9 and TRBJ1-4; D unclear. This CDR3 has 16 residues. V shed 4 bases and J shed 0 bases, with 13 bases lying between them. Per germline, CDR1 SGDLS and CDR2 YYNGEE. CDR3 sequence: CASSPRGLATNEKLFF. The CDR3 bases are TGTGCCAGCAGCCCCCGTGGACTTGCAACTAATGAAAAACTGTTTTTT.